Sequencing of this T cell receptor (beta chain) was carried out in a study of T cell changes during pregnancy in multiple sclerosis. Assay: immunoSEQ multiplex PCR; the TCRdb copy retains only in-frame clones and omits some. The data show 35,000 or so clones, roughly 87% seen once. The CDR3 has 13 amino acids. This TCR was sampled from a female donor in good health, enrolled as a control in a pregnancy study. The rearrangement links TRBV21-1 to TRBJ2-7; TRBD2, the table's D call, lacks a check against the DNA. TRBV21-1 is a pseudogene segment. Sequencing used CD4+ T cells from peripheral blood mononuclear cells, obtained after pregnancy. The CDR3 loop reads CASSKAGGAGDPF. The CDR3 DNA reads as TGTGCCAGCAGCAAAGCGGGGGGAGCGGGAGACCCTTTC.